These 10 T cell receptor beta chains were sequenced from one sample in a study of blood T cells in healthy people across ages. The use of a sample-barcoded 5' primer and a J-beta primer mix characterized a second PCR of roughly 6 to 11 cycles. TCRdb reprocessed the 5' RACE reads with MiXCR, giving one entry per CDR3 protein. The table lists about 800,000 distinct CDR3 sequences, 46% of them singletons. The sequencing input was blood. Receptor source: an elderly man in good health.

The CDR3 nucleotides read TGTGCCACCAGCAGAGAAGGGACGGTGCCCCAGCATTTT. Residues: CATSREGTVPQHF. The chain is built from TRBV15 and TRBJ1-5, with a tentative D call TRBD1 (5 bases). Germline loops: CDR1 LNHNV, CDR2 YYDKDF (reference sequence). The CDR3 has 13 residues. Trimming removed 0 bases at V and 9 bases at J, with 9 bases between.

The chain carries TRBV5-1 and TRBJ2-2; TRBD2 matches at 14 bases. This CDR3 has 18 residues. CDR1 is SGHRS, CDR2 YFSETQ, per germline. V lost 0 bases and J lost 2; bases outside the gene matches: 3. The CDR3 DNA is TGCGCCAGCAGCTTGGCAGGACTAGCGGGGGGTAACACCGGGGAGCTGTTTTTT. It translates to CASSLAGLAGGNTGELFF.

The J gene is TRBJ2-1, the V gene TRBV4-2; 14 bases are shared with TRBD2. Trimming cost V 4 bases and J 6 bases; bases outside gene matches: 8. This CDR3 spans 17 amino acids. Germline V gene lookup returns CDR1 LGHNA and CDR2 YNFKEQ. The CDR3 region is CASSPDGTSGGFNEQFF. The DNA for the CDR3 is TGTGCCAGCAGCCCTGATGGGACTAGCGGGGGATTCAATGAGCAGTTCTTC.

This clonotype was detected many times. The chain links TRBV7-2 to TRBJ1-4, with a weak D call TRBD1 (6 bases). The V end lost 2 bases, the J end lost 8 bases, and 12 bases lay between the germline ends. Germline V CDR1 and CDR2: SGHTA, FQGNSA. The length of the CDR3 is 14 residues. The CDR3 DNA reads TGTGCCAGCAGCTTAAGGGGGGCCGGGGAAAAACTGTTTTTT. Encoded protein: CASSLRGAGEKLFF.

J is TRBJ2-1 and V is TRBV27; the match to TRBD2 covers 14 bases. CDR3 length: 18 amino acids. With V trimmed by 6 bases and J by 9 bases, 16 bases remained unmatched. Germline assignment: CDR1 MNHEY and CDR2 SMNVEV (reference sequence). The DNA for the CDR3 is TGTGCCAGCAGAAACCCGGGACTAGCGGGAGAATCGTTGGGTGAGCAGTTCTTC. Protein product: CASRNPGLAGESLGEQFF.

This clonotype was detected ten times or more. The chain couples TRBV7-6 to TRBJ2-3; D is undetermined. Germline V gene data show CDR1 as SGHVS and CDR2 as FNYEAQ. The V end lost 5 bases, the J end lost 0 bases, and 12 bases lay between the germline ends. CDR3 length: 15 amino acids. The CDR3 here is CASSSQQTSTDTQYF. As DNA, the CDR3 is TGTGCCAGCAGCAGCCAGCAGACTAGCACAGATACGCAGTATTTT.

With regard to this clonotype: Given a much more abundant clone one base away, this may be a read error. This chain links TRBV18 with TRBJ2-4; D possibly matches TRBD1 or TRBD2 (5 bases each). Judging by the DNA end, TRBJ2-7 fits better; the J call may be wrong. Germline loops: CDR1 KGHSH, CDR2 LQKENI. The CDR3 contains 15 residues. CDR3 nucleotides: TGTGTCAGCTCACATTCCGGGACGGATCCCAACGAGCAGTACTTC. Translating gives CVSSHSGTDPNEQYF.

This chain joins TRBV29-1 and TRBJ2-3, with 7 bases lining up with TRBD1. Germline assignment: CDR1 SQVTM and CDR2 ANQGSEA. Trimming took 6 bases from V and 7 from J; bases not matched to a gene: 13. The CDR3 loop spans 14 amino acids. DNA of the CDR3: TGCAGCGTCGACCGGGACAGTAGTTTAAATACGCAGTATTTT. The encoded protein is CSVDRDSSLNTQYF.

The V call is TRBV6-1, the J call TRBJ2-7, with 11 bases that match TRBD2. Germline CDR1 reads MNHNS; CDR2 reads SASEGT. The junction had 7 bases not matched to a gene; V was cut back by 7 bases and J by 2 bases. The CDR3 loop spans 15 amino acids. DNA for the CDR3: TGTGCCAGCAAATTAAGACTAGCGGGGACCTACGAGCAGTACTTC. This translates into CASKLRLAGTYEQYF.

The V gene is TRBV10-3, the J gene TRBJ2-5, with D tentatively TRBD2 (6 bases). The V end was cut by 7 bases, the J end by 11 bases, with 14 bases between. Germline V CDR1 and CDR2: ENHRY, SYGVKD. The CDR3 has 11 amino acids. The DNA of the CDR3 is TGTGCCATCATGGGGGGAACTGAGCAGTACTTC. It is translated as CAIMGGTEQYF.